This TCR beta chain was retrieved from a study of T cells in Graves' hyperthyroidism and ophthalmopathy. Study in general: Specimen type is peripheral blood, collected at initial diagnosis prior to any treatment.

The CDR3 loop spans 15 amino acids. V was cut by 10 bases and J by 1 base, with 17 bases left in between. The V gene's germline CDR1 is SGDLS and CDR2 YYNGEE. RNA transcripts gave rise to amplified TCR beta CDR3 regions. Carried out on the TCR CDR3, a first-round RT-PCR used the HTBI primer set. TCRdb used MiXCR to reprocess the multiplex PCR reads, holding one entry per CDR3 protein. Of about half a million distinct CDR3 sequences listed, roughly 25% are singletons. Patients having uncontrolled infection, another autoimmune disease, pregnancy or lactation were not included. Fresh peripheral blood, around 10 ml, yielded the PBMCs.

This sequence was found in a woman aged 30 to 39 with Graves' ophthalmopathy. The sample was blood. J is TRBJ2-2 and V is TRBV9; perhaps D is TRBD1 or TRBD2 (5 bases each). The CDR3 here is CASAPGTQNTGELFF. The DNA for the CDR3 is TGTGCCTCCGCTCCCGGGACCCAGAACACCGGGGAGCTGTTTTTT.